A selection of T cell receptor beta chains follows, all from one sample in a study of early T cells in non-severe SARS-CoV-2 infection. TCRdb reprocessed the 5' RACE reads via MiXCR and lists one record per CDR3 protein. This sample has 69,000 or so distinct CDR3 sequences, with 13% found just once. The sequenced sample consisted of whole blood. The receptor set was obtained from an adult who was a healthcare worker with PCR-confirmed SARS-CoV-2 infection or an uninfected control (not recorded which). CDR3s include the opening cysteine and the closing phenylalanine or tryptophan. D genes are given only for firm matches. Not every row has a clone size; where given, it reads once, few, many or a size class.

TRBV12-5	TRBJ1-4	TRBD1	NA	CASRGQVANEKLFF	TGTGCTAGCAGGGGGCAAGTTGCTAATGAAAAACTGTTTTTT
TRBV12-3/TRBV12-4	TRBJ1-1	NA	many	CASSLKGPSNTEAFF	TGTGCCAGCAGTTTAAAAGGGCCCTCGAACACTGAAGCTTTCTTT
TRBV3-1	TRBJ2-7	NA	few	CASSHAWGEQYF	TGTGCCAGCAGCCATGCTTGGGGGGAGCAGTACTTC
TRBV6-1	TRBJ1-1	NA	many	CASSGGTEAFF	TGTGCCAGCAGTGGCGGCACTGAAGCTTTCTTT
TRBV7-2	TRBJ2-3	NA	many	CASSLTGILPGTQYF	TGTGCCAGCAGCTTAACAGGGATCCTCCCTGGGACGCAGTATTTT
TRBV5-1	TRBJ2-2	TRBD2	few	CASSHGLAAMFANTGELFF	TGCGCCAGCAGCCACGGACTAGCGGCCATGTTCGCGAACACCGGGGAGCTGTTTTTT
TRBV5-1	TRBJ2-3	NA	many	CASSLDPTDTQYF	TGCGCCAGCAGCTTGGACCCCACAGATACGCAGTATTTT
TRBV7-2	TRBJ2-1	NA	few	CASSLVVQGYEQFF	TGTGCCAGCAGCTTAGTCGTCCAGGGGTATGAGCAGTTCTTC
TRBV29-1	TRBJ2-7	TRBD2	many	CSGDGSGRASYEQYF	TGCAGCGGGGACGGAAGCGGGAGGGCTTCCTACGAGCAGTACTTC
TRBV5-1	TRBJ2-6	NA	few	CASRGNSGANVLTF	TGCGCCAGCAGGGGTAACTCTGGGGCCAACGTCCTGACTTTC
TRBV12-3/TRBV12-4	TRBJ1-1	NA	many	CASRGDPTSRAFF	TGTGCCAGCAGAGGCGACCCTACTAGCCGGGCTTTCTTT
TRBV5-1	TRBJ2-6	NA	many	CASSQARVSGANVLTF	TGCGCCAGCAGTCAGGCCAGGGTCTCTGGGGCCAACGTCCTGACTTTC
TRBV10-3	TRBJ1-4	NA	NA	CAARRSANEKLFF	TGTGCCGCCCGGCGATCGGCTAATGAAAAACTGTTTTTT
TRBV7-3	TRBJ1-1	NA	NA	CASSAGTGLEAFF	TGTGCCAGCAGCGCCGGGACGGGACTCGAAGCTTTCTTT
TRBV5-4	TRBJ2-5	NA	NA	CASSLDREQETQYF	TGTGCCAGCAGCTTGGACAGGGAACAAGAGACCCAGTACTTC
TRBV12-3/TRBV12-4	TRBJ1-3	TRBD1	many	CASSLAGTGTGNTIYF	TGTGCCAGCAGTTTAGCCGGGACAGGGACTGGAAACACCATATATTTT
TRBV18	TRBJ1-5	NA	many	CASSPYSNQPQHF	TGTGCCAGCTCACCATATAGTAATCAGCCCCAGCATTTT
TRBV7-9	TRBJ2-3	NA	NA	CASSPTRFSTDTQYF	TGTGCCAGCAGCCCGACCCGATTTAGCACAGATACGCAGTATTTT
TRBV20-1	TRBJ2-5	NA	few	CSASWVPGQETQYF	TGCAGTGCTAGCTGGGTTCCGGGGCAAGAGACCCAGTACTTC
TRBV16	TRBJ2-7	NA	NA	CASSVGQDYHEQYF	TGTGCCAGCAGCGTAGGACAGGACTACCACGAGCAGTACTTC
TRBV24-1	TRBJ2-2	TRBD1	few	CATSDPRTGYTGELFF	TGTGCCACCAGTGATCCACGGACAGGATACACCGGGGAGCTGTTTTTT
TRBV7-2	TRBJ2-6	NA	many	CASSSVSGANVLTF	TGTGCCAGCAGCTCCGTATCTGGGGCCAACGTCCTGACTTTC
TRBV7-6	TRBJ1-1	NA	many	CASSLEEVGTEAFF	TGTGCCAGCAGCTTAGAGGAGGTAGGGACTGAAGCTTTCTTT
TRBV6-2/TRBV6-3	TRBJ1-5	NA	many	CASSYRTLSNQPQHF	TGTGCCAGCAGTTACAGGACACTGAGCAATCAGCCCCAGCATTTT
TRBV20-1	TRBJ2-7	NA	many	CSARDRFRVHEQYF	TGCAGTGCTAGAGATCGGTTTCGGGTTCACGAGCAGTACTTC
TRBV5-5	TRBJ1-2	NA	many	CASSLSSIDSYYGYTF	TGTGCCAGCAGCTTATCTTCCATCGACAGCTACTATGGCTACACCTTC
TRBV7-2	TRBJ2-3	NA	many	CASSLAFNTQYF	TGTGCCAGCAGCTTGGCCTTCAATACGCAGTATTTT
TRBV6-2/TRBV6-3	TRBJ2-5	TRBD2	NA	CASNGGLAGGRGQETQYF	TGTGCCAGCAACGGAGGACTAGCGGGGGGGAGGGGGCAAGAGACCCAGTACTTC
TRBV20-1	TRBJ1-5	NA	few	CSARTQGDQPQHF	TGCAGTGCTAGAACCCAGGGAGATCAGCCCCAGCATTTT
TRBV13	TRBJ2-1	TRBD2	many	CASSSASGRAVQYEQFF	TGTGCCAGCTCGTCGGCTAGCGGGAGGGCCGTCCAGTATGAGCAGTTCTTC
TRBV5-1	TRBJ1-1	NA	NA	CASSLLKEGAEAFF	TGCGCCAGCAGTCTCCTCAAAGAGGGGGCTGAAGCTTTCTTT
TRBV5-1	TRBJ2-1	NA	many	CASSLAWGDNEQFF	TGCGCCAGCAGCTTGGCCTGGGGCGACAATGAGCAGTTCTTC
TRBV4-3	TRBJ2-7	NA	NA	CASSYRLGDEQYF	TGCGCCAGCAGCTATAGGCTCGGAGACGAGCAGTACTTC
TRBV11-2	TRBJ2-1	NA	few	CASSLEMRQDYNEQFF	TGTGCCAGCAGCTTAGAAATGCGACAGGACTACAATGAGCAGTTCTTC
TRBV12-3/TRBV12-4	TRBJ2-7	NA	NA	CASSLAGDPSYEQYF	TGTGCCAGCAGTTTGGCCGGGGACCCTTCCTACGAGCAGTACTTC
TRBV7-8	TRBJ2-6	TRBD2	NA	CASSPGLAGSGANVLTF	TGTGCCAGCAGCCCGGGACTAGCGGGCTCTGGGGCCAACGTCCTGACTTTC
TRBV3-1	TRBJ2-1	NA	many	CASADLNNEQFF	TGTGCCAGCGCCGACCTGAACAATGAGCAGTTCTTC
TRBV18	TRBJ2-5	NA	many	CASSAGKETQYF	TGTGCCAGCTCAGCAGGAAAAGAGACCCAGTACTTC
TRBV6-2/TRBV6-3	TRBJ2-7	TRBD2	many	CASSTSGRDPYEQYF	TGTGCCAGCAGCACTAGCGGGAGGGATCCGTACGAGCAGTACTTC
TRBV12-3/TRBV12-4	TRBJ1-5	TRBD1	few	CASSSGGQPQHF	TGTGCCAGCAGTTCAGGGGGTCAGCCCCAGCATTTT
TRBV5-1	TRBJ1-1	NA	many	CASSLIGFEAFF	TGCGCCAGCAGCTTGATAGGATTTGAAGCTTTCTTT
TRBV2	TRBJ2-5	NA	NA	CASSEVGTRGGLRQETQYF	TGTGCCAGCAGTGAAGTCGGAACACGGGGTGGCTTGCGCCAAGAGACCCAGTACTTC
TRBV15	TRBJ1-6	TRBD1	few	CATSTGTGGFDSPLHF	TGTGCCACCAGCACGGGGACAGGGGGTTTCGATTCACCCCTCCACTTT
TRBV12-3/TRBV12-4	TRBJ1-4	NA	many	CASRMTQRANEKLFF	TGTGCCAGCAGGATGACCCAGCGAGCTAATGAAAAACTGTTTTTT
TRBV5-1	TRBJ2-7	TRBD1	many	CASSRRDSSYEQYF	TGCGCCAGCAGCCGTCGGGACAGTTCCTACGAGCAGTACTTC
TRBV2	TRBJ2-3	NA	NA	CASSIDWRDTQYF	TGTGCCAGCAGTATAGACTGGCGGGATACGCAGTATTTT
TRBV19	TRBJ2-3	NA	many	CASSPLSYRDTQYF	TGTGCCAGTAGCCCCCTTAGCTATCGAGATACGCAGTATTTT
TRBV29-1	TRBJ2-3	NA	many	CSVDEGTDTQYF	TGCAGCGTTGACGAGGGCACAGATACGCAGTATTTT
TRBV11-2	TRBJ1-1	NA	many	CASSFDRRAVAFF	TGTGCCAGCAGCTTCGATCGCAGGGCAGTAGCTTTCTTT
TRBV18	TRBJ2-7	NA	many	CASSPTPGASYEQYF	TGTGCCAGCTCACCAACCCCGGGGGCTTCCTACGAGCAGTACTTC
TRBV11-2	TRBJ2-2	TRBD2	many	CASSLQGLVNTGELFF	TGTGCCAGCAGCTTACAGGGACTAGTGAACACCGGGGAGCTGTTTTTT
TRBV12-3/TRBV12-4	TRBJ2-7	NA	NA	CASKTRAGSSYEQYF	TGTGCCAGCAAAACACGCGCAGGTAGCTCCTACGAGCAGTACTTC
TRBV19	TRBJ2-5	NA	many	CASSTDSQETQYF	TGTGCCAGTAGTACGGACTCACAAGAGACCCAGTACTTC
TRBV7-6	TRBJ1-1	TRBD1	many	CASSNTGVGTEAFF	TGTGCCAGCAGCAATACAGGGGTAGGCACTGAAGCTTTCTTT
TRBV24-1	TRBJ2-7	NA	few	CATSSHSGSYEQYF	TGTGCCACCAGCTCACACTCCGGCTCCTACGAGCAGTACTTC
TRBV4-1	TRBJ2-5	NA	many	CASSQDLNGETQYF	TGCGCCAGCAGCCAAGATCTCAACGGAGAGACCCAGTACTTC
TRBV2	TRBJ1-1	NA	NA	CASNAVPGAFF	TGTGCCAGCAACGCCGTTCCAGGAGCTTTCTTT
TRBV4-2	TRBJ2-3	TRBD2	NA	CASSQRKGLAGDTQYF	TGTGCCAGCAGCCAGCGAAAGGGACTAGCGGGAGATACGCAGTATTTT